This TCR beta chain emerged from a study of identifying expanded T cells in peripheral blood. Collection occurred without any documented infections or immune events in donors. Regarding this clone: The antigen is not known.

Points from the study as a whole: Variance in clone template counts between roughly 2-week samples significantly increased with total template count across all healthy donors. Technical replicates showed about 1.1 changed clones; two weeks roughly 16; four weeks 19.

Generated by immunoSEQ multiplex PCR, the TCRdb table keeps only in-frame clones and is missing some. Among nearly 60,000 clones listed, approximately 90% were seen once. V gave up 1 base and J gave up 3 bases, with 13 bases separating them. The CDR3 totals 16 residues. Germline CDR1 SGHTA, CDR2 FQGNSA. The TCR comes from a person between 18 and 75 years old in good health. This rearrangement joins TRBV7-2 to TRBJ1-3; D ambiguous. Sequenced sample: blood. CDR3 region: CASSLGPPSSGNTIYF. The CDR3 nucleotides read TGTGCCAGCAGCTTAGGGCCCCCCAGTAGTGGAAACACCATATATTTT.